This T cell receptor beta chain stems from a study of blood T cell repertoires in COVID-19 (dated by TCRdb to 2018 to 2020). Background on the whole study: Samples from collaborators originated in the United States, Italy and Spain and spanned both the acute and convalescent phases of COVID-19. The prospective study material was composed of cDNA or gDNA derived from T cells, B-cell-depleted T cells, or PBMCs. The dataset comprised deeply sampled blood TCRbeta repertoires from subjects exposed to, actively infected with, or recovered from COVID-19. A freely available public database, intended as a resource for researchers studying the immune response to SARS-CoV-2, is where the repertoires were released. Samples were obtained from the ongoing ImmuneRACE study (first 160 participants) and from over 1,000 subjects provided by 6 global collaborators. Sample metadata almost always included a de-identified subject ID, COVID-19 status, age in years and sex. Where available, HLA class I and class II types were obtained from metadata supplied by the sample provider rather than from assay-based typing.

One collaborating source in Seattle enrolled patients while the patients were actively infected and followed the patients over time throughout the course of disease. Whole blood was collected in K2EDTA tubes by collaborating institutions according to the institutions' own protocols. For TCRbeta analysis, collaborators shipped samples as frozen whole blood, isolated PBMCs, or DNA extracted from either of those sample types. The study at large found these results: Clinical and demographic metadata were provided uncurated, with the amount varying by source and participant.

TCRbeta CDR3 regions were amplified from genomic DNA using the immunoSEQ Assay, a bias-controlled multiplex PCR. Processing in the source paper ran as follows. The number of nucleated cells in each sample was estimated by amplification of reference gene primers within the assay. To quantify the absolute abundance of each unique TCRbeta CDR3 rearrangement, sequence reads were collapsed and filtered. For each sample, productive Simpson clonality was calculated by taking the square root of Simpson's diversity index across productive rearrangements. Not all clones reach the TCRdb copy of this immuneACCESS table, which keeps in-frame sequences only. Checked studies attribute under half of the gap to unresolved V genes and leave the rest unexplained. The D gene and trimming were derived from the DNA, and the V and J assignments and clone size from that table. The table for this sample lists about 88,000 clones; about 90% of them were counted only once. Over 5.5% of the sample comes from the top ten.

The CDR3 has 14 amino acids, counting the end cysteine and phenylalanine. Just the 42-base CDR3 DNA is kept, in frame starting at base 1. CDR1 SNHLY and CDR2 FYNNEI are derived from the germline V gene. V and J are trimmed by 2 bases and 3 bases, and the gene matches miss 3 bases of the junction. For this clone: Its specific antigen is unknown. No much larger clonotype is one base removed from it; base qualities were not supplied.

The sequence is built from TRBV2 and TRBJ2-7; a stretch of 8 junction bases matches TRBD2. The origin of this receptor is a man younger than 35 with COVID-19, enrolled during active disease. Material for sequencing was peripheral blood. The CDR3 protein is CASSETSGSYEQYF. In nucleotide form, the sequence is TGTGCCAGCAGTGAAACCAGCGGGAGCTACGAGCAGTACTTC.